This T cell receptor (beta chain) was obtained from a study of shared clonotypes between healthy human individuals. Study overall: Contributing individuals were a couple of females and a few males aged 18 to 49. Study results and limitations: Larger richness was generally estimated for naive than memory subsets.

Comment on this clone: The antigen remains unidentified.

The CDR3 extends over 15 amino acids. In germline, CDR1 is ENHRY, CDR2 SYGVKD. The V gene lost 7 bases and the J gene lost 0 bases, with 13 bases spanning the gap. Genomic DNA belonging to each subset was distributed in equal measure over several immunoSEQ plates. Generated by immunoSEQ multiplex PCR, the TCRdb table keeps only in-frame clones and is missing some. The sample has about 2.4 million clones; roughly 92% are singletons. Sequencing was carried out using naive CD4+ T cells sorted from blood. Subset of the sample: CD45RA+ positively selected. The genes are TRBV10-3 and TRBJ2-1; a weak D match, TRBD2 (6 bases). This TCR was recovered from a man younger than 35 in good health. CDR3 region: CAITASVYSYNEQFF. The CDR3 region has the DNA TGTGCCATCACGGCTAGCGTATACTCCTACAATGAGCAGTTCTTC.